The rows below give T cell receptor beta chains drawn from one sample of a study of T-cell memory formation after mild COVID-19. Each CDR3 protein gets one entry after TCRdb re-called the 5' RACE reads with MiXCR. The table has about 250,000 distinct CDR3 sequences, less than 20% seen once; the top ten hold under 2.5%. The sequencing input was PBMCs or a T cell subset sorted from them (not recorded which). The receptors here all came from an adult woman who had mild COVID-19 (a few samples of this study predate the infection). Cell type and time point are not known. Each CDR3 is given with its conserved first and last residue. A D gene is named only where the DNA matches it firmly. A clone size is listed for some rows: how often the clone was seen (once, few, many), or a class if it is expanded.

V gene: TRBV4-3
J gene: TRBJ1-5
clone size: few
D gene: NA
CDR3 DNA: TGCGCCAGCAGCCAAGGACAGGTCAATCAGCCCCAGCATTTT
CDR3 protein: CASSQGQVNQPQHF

V gene: TRBV7-3
J gene: TRBJ2-3
clone size: few
D gene: TRBD2
CDR3 DNA: TGTGCCAGCAGCTTAAGTAGCGGGGGTTCGGATACGCAGTATTTT
CDR3 protein: CASSLSSGGSDTQYF

V gene: TRBV27
J gene: TRBJ1-2
clone size: NA
D gene: NA
CDR3 DNA: TGTGCCAGCAGCCAGACAGCCCGTAACTATGGCTACACCTTC
CDR3 protein: CASSQTARNYGYTF

V gene: TRBV5-6
J gene: TRBJ2-5
clone size: few
D gene: NA
CDR3 DNA: TGTGCCGTAGGTAGATTGGGGAAAGAGACCCAGTACTTC
CDR3 protein: CAVGRLGKETQYF

V gene: TRBV7-2
J gene: TRBJ1-5
clone size: NA
D gene: NA
CDR3 DNA: TGTGCCAGCAGCTCCCCCCGACAGAGCCAGCCCCAGCATTTT
CDR3 protein: CASSSPRQSQPQHF

V gene: TRBV7-3
J gene: TRBJ2-3
clone size: NA
D gene: NA
CDR3 DNA: TGTGCCAGCAGCTTAACTTCAAGGGATACGCAGTATTTT
CDR3 protein: CASSLTSRDTQYF

V gene: TRBV4-1
J gene: TRBJ2-5
clone size: NA
D gene: TRBD2
CDR3 DNA: TGCGCCAGCAGCCAAGGTAGTACTAGCGGGGGAAACATCCAAGAGACCCAGTACTTC
CDR3 protein: CASSQGSTSGGNIQETQYF

V gene: TRBV5-1
J gene: TRBJ2-5
clone size: few
D gene: NA
CDR3 DNA: TGCGCCAGCAGCTCGGAGGGCGAGACCCAGTACTTC
CDR3 protein: CASSSEGETQYF

V gene: TRBV3-1
J gene: TRBJ1-2
clone size: NA
D gene: NA
CDR3 DNA: TGTGCCAGCAGCCAAGACTCATGGGGGATCCTCTATGGCTACACCTTC
CDR3 protein: CASSQDSWGILYGYTF

V gene: TRBV7-3
J gene: TRBJ2-1
clone size: NA
D gene: TRBD2
CDR3 DNA: TGTGCCAGCAGCTCCGTAGCGGGACGCAATGAGCAGTTCTTC
CDR3 protein: CASSSVAGRNEQFF

V gene: TRBV7-6
J gene: TRBJ2-3
clone size: many
D gene: NA
CDR3 DNA: TGTGCCAGCAGCTTAGCGGCGGCAGGGGGGACAGATACGCAGTATTTT
CDR3 protein: CASSLAAAGGTDTQYF

V gene: TRBV4-1
J gene: TRBJ1-1
clone size: few
D gene: TRBD1
CDR3 DNA: TGCGCCAGCAGCCAAGATGGGGGGACAGTTAACACTGAAGCTTTCTTT
CDR3 protein: CASSQDGGTVNTEAFF

V gene: TRBV5-1
J gene: TRBJ2-2
clone size: many
D gene: NA
CDR3 DNA: TGCGCCAGCAGCCAGGGGACCCCGAACACCGGGGAGCTGTTTTTT
CDR3 protein: CASSQGTPNTGELFF

V gene: TRBV7-9
J gene: TRBJ2-3
clone size: NA
D gene: TRBD2
CDR3 DNA: TGTGCCAGCAGCTCTAGCGGGGGACGGCAGTATTTT
CDR3 protein: CASSSSGGRQYF

V gene: TRBV4-1
J gene: TRBJ1-4
clone size: NA
D gene: NA
CDR3 DNA: TGCGCCAGCAGCGTATCGGACAGAAGTAATGAAAAACTGTTTTTT
CDR3 protein: CASSVSDRSNEKLFF

V gene: TRBV2
J gene: TRBJ2-7
clone size: NA
D gene: TRBD1
CDR3 DNA: TGTGCCAGCAGTGAGCAGGGGGTTTCCTACGAGCAGTACTTC
CDR3 protein: CASSEQGVSYEQYF

V gene: TRBV19
J gene: TRBJ1-5
clone size: few
D gene: TRBD1
CDR3 DNA: TGTGCCAGTCGACAGGGGAGCAATCAGCCCCAGCATTTT
CDR3 protein: CASRQGSNQPQHF

V gene: TRBV20-1
J gene: TRBJ1-5
clone size: few
D gene: NA
CDR3 DNA: TGCAGTGCTAGAGAATCCCACAGGGTAGGAAATCAGCCCCAGCATTTT
CDR3 protein: CSARESHRVGNQPQHF

V gene: TRBV20-1
J gene: TRBJ2-3
clone size: NA
D gene: TRBD2
CDR3 DNA: TGCAGTGCGACTCAGCGGGAGGGGCCAGATACGCAGTATTTT
CDR3 protein: CSATQREGPDTQYF

V gene: TRBV7-3
J gene: TRBJ2-1
clone size: few
D gene: TRBD1
CDR3 DNA: TGTGCCAGCAGCTTAATGGGCAGGGGGCTTGGTGAGCAGTTCTTC
CDR3 protein: CASSLMGRGLGEQFF

V gene: TRBV24-1
J gene: TRBJ2-3
clone size: NA
D gene: TRBD2
CDR3 DNA: TGTGCCACCAGTTCTAGCGGGAGTTCAGATACGCAGTATTTT
CDR3 protein: CATSSSGSSDTQYF

V gene: TRBV28
J gene: TRBJ1-2
clone size: few
D gene: NA
CDR3 DNA: TGTGCCAGCAGTCAAAACAGGGATGCGGGCTACACCTTC
CDR3 protein: CASSQNRDAGYTF

V gene: TRBV12-3/TRBV12-4
J gene: TRBJ1-2
clone size: few
D gene: NA
CDR3 DNA: TGTGCCAGCAGTCCGCAGGGACCCCATGGCTACACCTTC
CDR3 protein: CASSPQGPHGYTF

V gene: TRBV6-5
J gene: TRBJ1-1
clone size: few
D gene: TRBD1
CDR3 DNA: TGTGCCAGCAGCCACCTGACAGGGACCACTGAAGCTTTCTTT
CDR3 protein: CASSHLTGTTEAFF

V gene: TRBV5-1
J gene: TRBJ1-1
clone size: few
D gene: NA
CDR3 DNA: TGCGCCAGCAGCTTGGGGGGGGCCATGAACACTGAAGCTTTCTTT
CDR3 protein: CASSLGGAMNTEAFF

V gene: TRBV20-1
J gene: TRBJ1-1
clone size: NA
D gene: NA
CDR3 DNA: TGCAGTGCTAGAGAGTTGGGATACTACGCTTTCTTT
CDR3 protein: CSARELGYYAFF

V gene: TRBV12-3/TRBV12-4
J gene: TRBJ2-2
clone size: NA
D gene: NA
CDR3 DNA: TGTGCCAGCAGTCTCGTAGCGGCGACGAACACCGGGGAGCTGTTTTTT
CDR3 protein: CASSLVAATNTGELFF

V gene: TRBV6-6
J gene: TRBJ1-2
clone size: few
D gene: TRBD1
CDR3 DNA: TGTGCCATCCGACAGGGGGCATTTGGCTACACCTTC
CDR3 protein: CAIRQGAFGYTF

V gene: TRBV5-1
J gene: TRBJ2-3
clone size: few
D gene: NA
CDR3 DNA: TGCGCCAGCAGCCTAGGGGTAGCCTTCACAGATACGCAGTATTTT
CDR3 protein: CASSLGVAFTDTQYF

V gene: TRBV3-1
J gene: TRBJ2-7
clone size: NA
D gene: NA
CDR3 DNA: TGTGCCAGCAGCTTCGCTCCGGGACAACAATACGAGCAGTACTTC
CDR3 protein: CASSFAPGQQYEQYF

V gene: TRBV5-6
J gene: TRBJ2-5
clone size: NA
D gene: TRBD2
CDR3 DNA: TGTGCCAGCAGCTTGGCCGACGGGAGGGCCATGACCCAGTACTTC
CDR3 protein: CASSLADGRAMTQYF

V gene: TRBV18
J gene: TRBJ1-2
clone size: NA
D gene: TRBD1
CDR3 DNA: TGTGCCACTCATGGGACAGGGAAGAACTATGGCTACACCTTC
CDR3 protein: CATHGTGKNYGYTF

V gene: TRBV7-8
J gene: TRBJ1-5
clone size: few
D gene: NA
CDR3 DNA: TGTGCCAGCAGCTTAGCCAGGGTCAGGGTCGCGAATCAGCCCCAGCATTTT
CDR3 protein: CASSLARVRVANQPQHF

V gene: TRBV3-1
J gene: TRBJ1-2
clone size: many
D gene: NA
CDR3 DNA: TGTGCCAGCAGCCCGAGTATCAACTATGGCTACACCTTC
CDR3 protein: CASSPSINYGYTF

V gene: TRBV20-1
J gene: TRBJ2-3
clone size: NA
D gene: NA
CDR3 DNA: TGCAGTCAGAAGGACACCCGGCCAGATACGCAGTATTTT
CDR3 protein: CSQKDTRPDTQYF

V gene: TRBV3-1
J gene: TRBJ1-2
clone size: few
D gene: NA
CDR3 DNA: TGTGCCAGCAGCAAAACAGGGATAACGAGCGGCTACACCTTC
CDR3 protein: CASSKTGITSGYTF

V gene: TRBV5-1
J gene: TRBJ2-1
clone size: many
D gene: NA
CDR3 DNA: TGCGCCAGCAGCTTGGCGGGACCGCAAAACAATGAGCAGTTCTTC
CDR3 protein: CASSLAGPQNNEQFF

V gene: TRBV2
J gene: TRBJ2-5
clone size: NA
D gene: TRBD2
CDR3 DNA: TGTGCCAGCAGTGAAGGACTAGCGGGAGTGGAGACCCAGTACTTC
CDR3 protein: CASSEGLAGVETQYF

V gene: TRBV29-1
J gene: TRBJ2-7
clone size: NA
D gene: NA
CDR3 DNA: TGCAGCGTTGGACTCATAAACTCCTACGAGCAGTACTTC
CDR3 protein: CSVGLINSYEQYF

V gene: TRBV7-8
J gene: TRBJ1-6
clone size: NA
D gene: TRBD1
CDR3 DNA: TGTGCCAGCAGCTCACAGGGGACCGATAATTCACCCCTCCACTTT
CDR3 protein: CASSSQGTDNSPLHF

V gene: TRBV12-3/TRBV12-4
J gene: TRBJ2-7
clone size: NA
D gene: TRBD1
CDR3 DNA: TGTGCCAGCAGTCTAACCGGACAGGGTTCCGAGCAGTACTTC
CDR3 protein: CASSLTGQGSEQYF

V gene: TRBV20-1
J gene: TRBJ1-3
clone size: NA
D gene: NA
CDR3 DNA: TGCAGTGCTAGAGAGGGGGGCCTGGGTAAGATCTCCTCTAGCTCTGGAAACACCATATATTTT
CDR3 protein: CSAREGGLGKISSSSGNTIYF